This TCR beta chain derives from a study of cytomegalovirus exposure and HLA in healthy donors. The CDR3 is 14 residues long. V lost 7 bases and J 2 bases, leaving 16 bases between the germline ends. Germline V lookup: CDR1 SGHRS, CDR2 YFSETQ. Vbeta (60) and Jbeta (13) primers were used in the PCR. Using immunoSEQ multiplex PCR, the repertoire was profiled, and TCRdb retains in-frame clones only, with some absent. The data hold roughly 200,000 clones, with approximately 12% observed a single time. The sequence was obtained from a man aged 45 to 65 in good health and CMV-seropositive. The sequenced sample was PBMCs. The rearrangement uses TRBV5-1 and TRBJ2-7; D is perhaps TRBD2 (6 bases). The CDR3: CASAPLTGAYEQYF. The CDR3 DNA reads TGCGCCAGCGCACCCTTGACGGGGGCCTACGAGCAGTACTTC.